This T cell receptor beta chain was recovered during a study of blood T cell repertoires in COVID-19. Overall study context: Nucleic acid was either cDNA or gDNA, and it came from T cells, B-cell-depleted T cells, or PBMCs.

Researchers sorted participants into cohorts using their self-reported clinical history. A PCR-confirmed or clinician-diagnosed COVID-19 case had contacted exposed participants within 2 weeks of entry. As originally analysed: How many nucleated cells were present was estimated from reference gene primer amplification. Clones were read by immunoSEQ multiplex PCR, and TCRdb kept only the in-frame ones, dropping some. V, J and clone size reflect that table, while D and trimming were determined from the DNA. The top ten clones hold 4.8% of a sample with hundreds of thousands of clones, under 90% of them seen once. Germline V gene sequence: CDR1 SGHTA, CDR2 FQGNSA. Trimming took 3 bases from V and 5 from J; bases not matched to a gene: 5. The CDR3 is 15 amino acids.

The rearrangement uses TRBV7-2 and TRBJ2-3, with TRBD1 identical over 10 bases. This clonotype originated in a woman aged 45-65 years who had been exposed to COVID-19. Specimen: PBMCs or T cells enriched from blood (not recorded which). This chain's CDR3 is CASSFLRDRGDTQYF. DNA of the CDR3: TGTGCCAGCAGCTTTCTACGGGACAGGGGAGATACGCAGTATTTT.